These 2 T cell receptor beta chains share one sample of origin, sequenced in a study of T cells after yellow fever vaccination (dated by TCRdb to between 2018 and 2020). The library was obtained by 5' RACE. TCRdb names Illumina HiSeq 2500 as the instrument used. TCRdb trimmed public reads at Q25 via fastp, called clones via MiXCR and kept in-frame beta chains. Identical CDR3 proteins give one entry, which carries the most common genes and DNA. The sample includes approximately 550,000 distinct CDR3 sequences, with around 21% observed a single time. The ten largest clonotypes hold 13% to 15% of the sample. According to the study, the label for this sample's treatment or condition signals: live attenuated yellow fever vaccine strain. Sample: PBMCs, taken 15 days after the yellow fever booster vaccination. The origin of the receptors is a young man who received the YFV17D yellow fever vaccine.

The chain employs TRBV18 and TRBJ2-7; TRBD2 matches at 10 bases. CDR3 size: 14 residues. The germline V gene encodes CDR1 KGHSH and CDR2 LQKENI. Trimming took 3 bases from V and 5 from J; bases not matched to a gene: 4. CDR3 loop: CASSPLAGVDEQYF. The DNA of the CDR3 is TGTGCCAGCTCACCCCTAGCGGGAGTGGACGAGCAGTACTTC. Filled out from reference TRBV18 and TRBJ2-7, the complete variable domain reads NAGVMQNPRHLVRRRGQEARLRCSPMKGHSHVYWYRQLPEEGLKFMVYLQKENIIDESGMPKERFSAEFPKEGPSILRIQQVVRGDSAAYFCASSPLAGVDEQYFGPGTRLTVT.

The rearrangement joins TRBV6-1 to TRBJ2-1; unclear D gene. Trimming took off 9 bases at V and 3 bases at J, with 15 bases between the two ends. CDR3 length equals 14 residues. Germline CDR1 MNHNS, CDR2 SASEGT. The chain's CDR3 is CASRRTENYNEQFF. The DNA for the CDR3 is TGTGCCAGTAGGAGAACGGAGAACTACAATGAGCAGTTCTTC.